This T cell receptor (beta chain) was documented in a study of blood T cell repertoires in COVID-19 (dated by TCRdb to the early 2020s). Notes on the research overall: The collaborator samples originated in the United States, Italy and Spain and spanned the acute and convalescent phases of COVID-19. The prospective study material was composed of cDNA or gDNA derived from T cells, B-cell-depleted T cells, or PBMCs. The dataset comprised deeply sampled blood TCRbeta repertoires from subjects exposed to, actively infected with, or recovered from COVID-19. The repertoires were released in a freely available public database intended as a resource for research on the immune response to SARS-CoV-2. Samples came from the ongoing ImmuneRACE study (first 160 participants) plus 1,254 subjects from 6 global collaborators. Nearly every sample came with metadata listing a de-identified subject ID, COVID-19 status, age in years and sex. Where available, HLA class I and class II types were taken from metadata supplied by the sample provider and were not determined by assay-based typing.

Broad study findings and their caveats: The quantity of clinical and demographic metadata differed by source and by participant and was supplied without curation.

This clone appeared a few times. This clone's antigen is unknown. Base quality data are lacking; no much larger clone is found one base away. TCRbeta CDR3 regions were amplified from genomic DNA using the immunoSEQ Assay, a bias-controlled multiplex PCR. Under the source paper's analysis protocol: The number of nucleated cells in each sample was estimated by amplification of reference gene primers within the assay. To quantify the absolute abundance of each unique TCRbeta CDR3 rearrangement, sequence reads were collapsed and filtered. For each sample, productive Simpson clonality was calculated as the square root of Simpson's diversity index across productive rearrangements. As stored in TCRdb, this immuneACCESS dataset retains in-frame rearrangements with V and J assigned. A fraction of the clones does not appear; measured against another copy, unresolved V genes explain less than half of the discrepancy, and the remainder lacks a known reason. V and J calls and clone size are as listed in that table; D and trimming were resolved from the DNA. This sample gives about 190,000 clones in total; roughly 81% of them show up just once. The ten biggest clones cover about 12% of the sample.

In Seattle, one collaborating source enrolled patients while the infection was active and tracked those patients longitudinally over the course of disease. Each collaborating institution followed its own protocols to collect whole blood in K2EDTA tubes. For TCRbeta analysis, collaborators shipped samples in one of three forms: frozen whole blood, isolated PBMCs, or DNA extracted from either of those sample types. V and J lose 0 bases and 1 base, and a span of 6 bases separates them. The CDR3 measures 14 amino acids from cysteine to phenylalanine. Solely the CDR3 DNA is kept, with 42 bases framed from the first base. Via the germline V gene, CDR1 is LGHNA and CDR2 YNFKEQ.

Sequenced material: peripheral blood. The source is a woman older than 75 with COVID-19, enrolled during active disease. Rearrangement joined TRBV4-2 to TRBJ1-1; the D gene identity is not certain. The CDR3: CASSQDRQNTEAFF. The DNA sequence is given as TGTGCCAGCAGCCAAGACAGACAGAACACTGAAGCTTTCTTT.